The sequence of this T cell receptor (beta chain) was determined in a study of patients and donors after allogeneic stem cell transplantation. TCRdb re-derived calls from the RT-PCR reads in MiXCR, one entry per CDR3 protein. The top ten clones hold 7% to 7.5% of a sample with 400,000 to 500,000 distinct CDR3 sequences, roughly 17% of them seen once. V gave up 5 bases and J gave up 7 bases; unmatched junction bases: 7. CDR1 is MNHNS and CDR2 is SASEGT in the germline V gene. The CDR3 spans 14 residues. The chain uses TRBV6-1 and TRBJ1-2, with TRBD1 identical over 10 bases. This clonotype was sampled from a human donor who was either an allogeneic HSCT recipient or a stem cell or donor lymphocyte infusion donor (not recorded which). It is not recorded whose cells these are; they may come from a transplant donor. Sequenced input: blood, either unsorted or a sorted T cell fraction (not recorded which). For the CDR3, the DNA is TGTGCCAGCAGTCCCCGGGACAGGGGAGGTGGCTACACCTTC. It yields the protein CASSPRDRGGGYTF.